This TCR beta chain was sequenced during a study of regulatory dendritic cells for organ transplantation. General study results and limits: Mature dendritic cells appeared to drive more memory CD8+ clonal expansion than regulatory ones. Memory T cells were less diverse than naive, with memory CD8+ most oligoclonal.

Libraries were prepared by immunoSEQ multiplex PCR; TCRdb keeps only in-frame clonotypes and omits some of them. The data contain 5,500 to 7,000 clones, around 60% of them singletons. The CDR3 is 12 residues long. Germline-derived CDR1 and CDR2 are ENHRY and SYGVKD. In regard to this clone: Its antigen is not identified.

The source material was memory CD8+ T cells from blood. Subset of the sample: CD45RO+ memory T cells. The chain carries TRBV10-3 and TRBJ2-5; D ambiguous. The J call may not be correct, given that the DNA end is closer to TRBJ2-7. The TCR sequence derives from a human donor in good health. The CDR3 bases are TGTGCCATCAGTGAGTCGGTAAACGAGCAGTACTTC. It translates to CAISESVNEQYF.